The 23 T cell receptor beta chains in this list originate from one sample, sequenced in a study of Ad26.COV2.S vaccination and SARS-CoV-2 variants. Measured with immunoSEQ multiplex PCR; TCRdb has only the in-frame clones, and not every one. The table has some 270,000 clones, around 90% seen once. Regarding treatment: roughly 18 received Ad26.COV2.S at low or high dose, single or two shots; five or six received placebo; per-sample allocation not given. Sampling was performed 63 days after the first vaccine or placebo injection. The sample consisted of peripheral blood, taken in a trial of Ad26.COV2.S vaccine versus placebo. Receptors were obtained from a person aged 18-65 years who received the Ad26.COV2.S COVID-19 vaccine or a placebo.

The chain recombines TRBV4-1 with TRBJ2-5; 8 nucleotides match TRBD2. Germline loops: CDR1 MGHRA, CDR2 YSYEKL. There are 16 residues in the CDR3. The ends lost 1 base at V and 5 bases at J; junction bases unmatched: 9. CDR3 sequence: CASSQVVGGARETQYF. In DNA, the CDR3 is TGCGCCAGCAGCCAAGTCGTCGGGGGGGCCCGGGAGACCCAGTACTTC.

The CDR3 sequence: CASTTILAGYNEQFF. The CDR3 DNA reads as TGTGCCAGCACTACGATCCTAGCGGGTTACAATGAGCAGTTCTTC. The chain has TRBV27 and TRBJ2-1; 8 nucleotides align to TRBD2. Germline assignment: CDR1 MNHEY and CDR2 SMNVEV (reference sequence). The V and J ends lost 7 bases and 4 bases, in that order; junction bases with no gene match: 9. The CDR3 loop spans 15 amino acids.

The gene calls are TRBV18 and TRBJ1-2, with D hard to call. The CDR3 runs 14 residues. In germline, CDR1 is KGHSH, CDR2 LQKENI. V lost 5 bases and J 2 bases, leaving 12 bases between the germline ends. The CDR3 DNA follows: TGTGCCAGCTCAAGGTTGGAGTTGAACTATGGCTACACCTTC. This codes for CASSRLELNYGYTF. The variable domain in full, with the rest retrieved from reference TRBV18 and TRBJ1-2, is NAGVMQNPRHLVRRRGQEARLRCSPMKGHSHVYWYRQLPEEGLKFMVYLQKENIIDESGMPKERFSAEFPKEGPSILRIQQVVRGDSAAYFCASSRLELNYGYTFGSGTRLTVV.

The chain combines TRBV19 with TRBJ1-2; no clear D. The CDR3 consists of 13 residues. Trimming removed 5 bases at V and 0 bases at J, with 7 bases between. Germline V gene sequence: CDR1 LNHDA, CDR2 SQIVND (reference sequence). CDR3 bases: TGTGCCAGTAGTCGGCAGGCTAACTATGGCTACACCTTC. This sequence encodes CASSRQANYGYTF.

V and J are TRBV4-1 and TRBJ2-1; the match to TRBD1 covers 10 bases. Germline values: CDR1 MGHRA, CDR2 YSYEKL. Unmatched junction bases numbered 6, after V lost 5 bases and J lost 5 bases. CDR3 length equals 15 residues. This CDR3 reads CASSLPGTGDNEQFF. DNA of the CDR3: TGCGCCAGCAGCTTACCCGGGACAGGGGACAATGAGCAGTTCTTC.

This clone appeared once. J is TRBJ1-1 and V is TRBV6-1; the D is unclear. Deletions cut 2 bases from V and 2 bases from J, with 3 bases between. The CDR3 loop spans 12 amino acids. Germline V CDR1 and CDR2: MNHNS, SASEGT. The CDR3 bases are TGTGCCAGCAGTGAATTAAACACTGAAGCTTTCTTT. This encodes CASSELNTEAFF.

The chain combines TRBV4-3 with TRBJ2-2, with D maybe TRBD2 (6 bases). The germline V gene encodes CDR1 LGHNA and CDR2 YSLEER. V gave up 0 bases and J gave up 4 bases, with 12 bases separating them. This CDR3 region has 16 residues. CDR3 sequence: CASSQDTGASTGELFF. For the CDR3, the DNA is TGCGCCAGCAGCCAAGATACGGGAGCGAGCACCGGGGAGCTGTTTTTT.

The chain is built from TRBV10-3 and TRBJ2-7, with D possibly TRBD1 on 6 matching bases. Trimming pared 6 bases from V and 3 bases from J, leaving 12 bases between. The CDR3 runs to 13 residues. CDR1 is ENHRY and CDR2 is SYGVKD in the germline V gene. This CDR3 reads CAISTGHHYEQYV. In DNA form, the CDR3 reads TGTGCCATCAGCACGGGACACCACTACGAGCAGTACGTC.

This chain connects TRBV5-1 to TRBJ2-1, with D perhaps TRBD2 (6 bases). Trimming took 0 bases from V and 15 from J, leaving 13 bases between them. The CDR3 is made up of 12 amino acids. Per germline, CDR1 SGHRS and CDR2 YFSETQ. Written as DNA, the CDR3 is TGCGCCAGCAGCTTGGGGCAGGGAGGTCTGTTCTTC. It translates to CASSLGQGGLFF.

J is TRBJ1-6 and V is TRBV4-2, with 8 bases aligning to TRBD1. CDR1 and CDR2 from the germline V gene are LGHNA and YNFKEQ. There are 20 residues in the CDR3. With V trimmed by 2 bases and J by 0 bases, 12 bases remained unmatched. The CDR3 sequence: CASSQSGTGRKSSYNSPLHF. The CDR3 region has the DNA TGTGCCAGCAGCCAATCGGGGACAGGACGAAAGAGCTCCTATAATTCACCCCTCCACTTT.

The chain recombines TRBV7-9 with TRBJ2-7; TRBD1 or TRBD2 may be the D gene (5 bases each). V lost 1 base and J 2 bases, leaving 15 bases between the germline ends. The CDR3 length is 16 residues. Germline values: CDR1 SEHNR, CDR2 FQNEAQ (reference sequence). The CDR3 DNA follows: TGTGCCAGCAGCTTAGTAAGTGGGGGTTGGGCCTACGAGCAGTACTTC. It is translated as CASSLVSGGWAYEQYF.

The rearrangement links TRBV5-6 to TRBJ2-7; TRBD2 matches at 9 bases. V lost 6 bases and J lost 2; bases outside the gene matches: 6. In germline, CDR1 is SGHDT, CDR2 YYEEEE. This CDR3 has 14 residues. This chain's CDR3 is CASTRAGGPYEQYF. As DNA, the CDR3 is TGTGCCAGCACTCGAGCGGGGGGACCCTACGAGCAGTACTTC.

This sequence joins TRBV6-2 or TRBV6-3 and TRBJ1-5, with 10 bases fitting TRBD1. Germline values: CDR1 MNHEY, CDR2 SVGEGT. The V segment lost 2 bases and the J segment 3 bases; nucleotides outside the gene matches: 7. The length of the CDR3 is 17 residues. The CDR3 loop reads CASSYRGTGVHNQPQHF. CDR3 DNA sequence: TGTGCCAGCAGTTACCGTGGGACAGGGGTCCACAATCAGCCCCAGCATTTT.

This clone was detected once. The CDR3 DNA reads TGCGCCAGCAGCTTGGTCGACAGGCCGGCGGGGGAGCAGTACGTC. Translated: CASSLVDRPAGEQYV. The chain recombines TRBV5-1 with TRBJ2-7; D possibly matches TRBD1 or TRBD2 (6 bases each). The germline gives CDR1 SGHRS, CDR2 YFSETQ. CDR3 length: 15 residues. Trimming took 0 bases from V and 7 from J, leaving 17 bases between them.

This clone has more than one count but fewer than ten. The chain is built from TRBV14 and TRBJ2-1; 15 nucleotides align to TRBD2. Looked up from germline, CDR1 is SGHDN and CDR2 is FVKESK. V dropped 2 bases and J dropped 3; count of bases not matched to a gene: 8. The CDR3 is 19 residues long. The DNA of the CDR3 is TGTGCCAGCAGCCAATCTCGGACTAGCGGGAGGGCGGTCTACAATGAGCAGTTCTTC. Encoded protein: CASSQSRTSGRAVYNEQFF.

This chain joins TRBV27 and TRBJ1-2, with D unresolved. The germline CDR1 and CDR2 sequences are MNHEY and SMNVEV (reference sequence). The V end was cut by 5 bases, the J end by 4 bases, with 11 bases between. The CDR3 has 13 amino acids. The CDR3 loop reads CASSTVRSYGYTF. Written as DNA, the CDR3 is TGTGCCAGCAGTACAGTCCGATCCTATGGCTACACCTTC.

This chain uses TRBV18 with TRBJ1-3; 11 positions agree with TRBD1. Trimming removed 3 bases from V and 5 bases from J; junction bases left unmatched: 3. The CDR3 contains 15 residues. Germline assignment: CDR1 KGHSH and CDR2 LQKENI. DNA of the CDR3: TGTGCCAGCTCACCGGACAGGGGGCTTAGAAACACCATATATTTT. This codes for CASSPDRGLRNTIYF.

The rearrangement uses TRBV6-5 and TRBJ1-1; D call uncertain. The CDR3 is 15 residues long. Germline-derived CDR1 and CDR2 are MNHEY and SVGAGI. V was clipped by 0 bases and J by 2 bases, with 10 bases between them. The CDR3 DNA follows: TGTGCCAGCAGTTACTCGAGGCTTCTAAACACTGAAGCTTTCTTT. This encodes CASSYSRLLNTEAFF.

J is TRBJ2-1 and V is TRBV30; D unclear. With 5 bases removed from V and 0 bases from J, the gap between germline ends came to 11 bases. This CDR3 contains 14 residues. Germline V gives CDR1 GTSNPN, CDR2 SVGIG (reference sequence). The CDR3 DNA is TGTGCCTGGGGCGAGCTCGGCTCCTACAATGAGCAGTTCTTC. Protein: CAWGELGSYNEQFF.

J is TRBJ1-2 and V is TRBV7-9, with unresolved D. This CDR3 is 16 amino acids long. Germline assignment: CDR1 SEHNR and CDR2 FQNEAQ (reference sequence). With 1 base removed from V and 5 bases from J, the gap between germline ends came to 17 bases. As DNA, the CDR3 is TGTGCCAGCAGCTTAGGAGCAGCGGCCGGAATTTATGGCTACACCTTC. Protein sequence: CASSLGAAAGIYGYTF.

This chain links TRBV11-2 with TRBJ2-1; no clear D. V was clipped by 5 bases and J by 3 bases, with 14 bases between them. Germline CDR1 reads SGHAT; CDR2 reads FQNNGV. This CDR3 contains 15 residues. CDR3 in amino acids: CASSPSNGFYNEQFF. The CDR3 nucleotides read TGTGCCAGCAGCCCTTCCAATGGGTTCTACAATGAGCAGTTCTTC.

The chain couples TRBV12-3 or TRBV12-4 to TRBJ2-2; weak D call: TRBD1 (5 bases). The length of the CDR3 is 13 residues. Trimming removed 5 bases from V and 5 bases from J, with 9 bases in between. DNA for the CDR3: TGTGCCAGCAGTCGCGGACAAACCGGGGAGCTGTTTTTT. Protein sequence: CASSRGQTGELFF.

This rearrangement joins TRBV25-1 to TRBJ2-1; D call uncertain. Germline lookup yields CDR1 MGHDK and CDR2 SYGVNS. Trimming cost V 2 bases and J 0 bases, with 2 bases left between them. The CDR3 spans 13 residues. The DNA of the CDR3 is TGTGCCAGCAGTGAAATCTCCTACAATGAGCAGTTCTTC. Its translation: CASSEISYNEQFF.